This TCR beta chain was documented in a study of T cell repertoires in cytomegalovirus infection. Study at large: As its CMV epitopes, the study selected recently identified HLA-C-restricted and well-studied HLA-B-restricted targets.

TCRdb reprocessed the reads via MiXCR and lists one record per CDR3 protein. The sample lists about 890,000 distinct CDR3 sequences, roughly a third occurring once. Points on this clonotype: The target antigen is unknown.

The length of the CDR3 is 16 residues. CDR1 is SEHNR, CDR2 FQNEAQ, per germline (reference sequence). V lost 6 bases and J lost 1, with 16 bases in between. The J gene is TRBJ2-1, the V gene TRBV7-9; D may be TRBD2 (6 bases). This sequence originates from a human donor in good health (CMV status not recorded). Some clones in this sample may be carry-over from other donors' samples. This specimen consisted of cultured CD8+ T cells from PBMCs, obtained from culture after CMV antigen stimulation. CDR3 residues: CASSLSGVVSYNEQFF. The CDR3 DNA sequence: TGTGCCAGCAGTTTATCGGGGGTGGTATCCTACAATGAGCAGTTCTTC.